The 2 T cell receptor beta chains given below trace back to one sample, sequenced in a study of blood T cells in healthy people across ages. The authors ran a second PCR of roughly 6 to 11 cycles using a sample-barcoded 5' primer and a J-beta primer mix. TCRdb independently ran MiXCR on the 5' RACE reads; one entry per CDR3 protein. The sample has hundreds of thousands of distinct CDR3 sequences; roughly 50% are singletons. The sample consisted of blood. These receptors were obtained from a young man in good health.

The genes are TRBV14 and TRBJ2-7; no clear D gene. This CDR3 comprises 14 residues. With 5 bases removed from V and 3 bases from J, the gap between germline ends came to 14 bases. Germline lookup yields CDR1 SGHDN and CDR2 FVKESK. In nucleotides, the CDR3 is TGTGCCAGCAGCATTGACAAGGGCTACTACGAGCAGTACTTC. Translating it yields CASSIDKGYYEQYF.

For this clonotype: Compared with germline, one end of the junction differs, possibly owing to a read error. Here the CDR3 DNA reads TGCAGTGTTGCGGGGGGCGGGGGCCGCACAGATACGCAGTATTTT. This codes for CSVAGGGGRTDTQYF. This chain uses TRBV29-1 with TRBJ2-3; TRBD2 aligns across 8 bases. The germline gives CDR1 SQVTM, CDR2 ANQGSEA. CDR3 length: 15 amino acids.